The 20 T cell receptor beta chains below were found in one sample sequenced in a study of blood T cell repertoires in COVID-19 (dated by TCRdb to about 2020). The library came from the immunoSEQ multiplex PCR assay. Imported from immuneACCESS, the table was reduced by TCRdb to in-frame sequences with V and J called. These copies leave out some clones; in studies compared against another copy, an unresolved V gene accounts for under half, and the cause of the remainder is not known. The sample includes some 110,000 clones, with about 80% observed a single time. The ten largest make up 5% to 7.5% of the sample. Sample: peripheral blood. These receptors all come from a man aged 65 to 85 with acute or convalescent COVID-19.

The rearrangement joins TRBV28 to TRBJ2-7, with D unresolved. The CDR3 runs 13 residues. V gave up 7 bases and J gave up 5 bases, with 15 bases separating them. Germline-derived CDR1 and CDR2 are MDHEN and SYDVKM. CDR3 in DNA: TGTGCCAGCACCTTGGGCGAGACGGACGAGCAGTACTTC. It yields the protein CASTLGETDEQYF.

V is TRBV19 and J is TRBJ1-1; perhaps TRBD1 as D (5 bases). This CDR3 region has 11 residues. Trimming took off 3 bases at V and 10 bases at J, with 9 bases between the two ends. Germline CDR1 is LNHDA and CDR2 is SQIVND (reference sequence). In nucleotides, the CDR3 is TGTGCCAGTAGTATCCCGGGGGGAGCTTTCTTT. It translates to CASSIPGGAFF.

The rearrangement uses TRBV7-3 and TRBJ2-5; TRBD1 matches 8 bases. Germline V lookup: CDR1 SGHTA, CDR2 FQGTGA. The CDR3 spans 15 residues. The V gene end was trimmed by 5 bases and the J gene end by 5 bases; junction bases not matched to a gene: 10. CDR3 sequence: CASSASGQVLETQYF. CDR3 nucleotide sequence: TGTGCCAGCAGCGCATCGGGACAGGTCTTGGAGACCCAGTACTTC.

The rearrangement joins TRBV7-2 to TRBJ1-4; D might be TRBD1 (6 bases). This CDR3 is 13 amino acids long. The V gene's germline CDR1 is SGHTA and CDR2 FQGNSA. The V end lost 1 base, the J end lost 13 bases, and 13 bases lay between the germline ends. The CDR3 sequence is CASSLVAGGRLFF. As DNA, the CDR3 is TGTGCCAGCAGCTTAGTAGCGGGGGGCCGACTGTTTTTT.

The CDR3 region is CASSFSYPEETQYF. The DNA for the CDR3 is TGTGCCAGCAGCTTCTCCTATCCGGAAGAGACCCAGTACTTC. The chain recombines TRBV5-6 with TRBJ2-5; D call uncertain. CDR1 SGHDT and CDR2 YYEEEE come from the germline V gene. CDR3 length: 14 amino acids. V was cut by 2 bases and J by 3 bases, with 11 bases left in between.

V is TRBV18 and J is TRBJ2-1; 10 bases line up with TRBD2. The CDR3 has 15 residues. With V trimmed by 5 bases and J by 7 bases, 8 bases remained unmatched. Germline V gene sequence: CDR1 KGHSH, CDR2 LQKENI. The CDR3 loop is CASSALAGSANEQFF. CDR3 DNA sequence: TGTGCCAGCTCAGCACTAGCGGGGAGCGCGAATGAGCAGTTCTTC.

The chain carries TRBV11-2 and TRBJ2-2; 8 bases are shared with TRBD2. Trimming at V came to 3 bases and at J to 2 bases, leaving 5 bases not matched to a gene. Germline V gene sequence: CDR1 SGHAT, CDR2 FQNNGV. The CDR3 runs to 16 residues. CDR3 loop: CASSLISGVNTGELFF. The CDR3 DNA reads TGTGCCAGCAGCTTGATTAGCGGGGTCAACACCGGGGAGCTGTTTTTT.

The gene calls are TRBV9 and TRBJ1-1; a possible D gene is TRBD1 (5 bases). Trimming removed 0 bases at V and 6 bases at J, with 9 bases between. This CDR3 comprises 13 residues. In germline, CDR1 is SGDLS, CDR2 YYNGEE. The CDR3, as DNA: TGTGCCAGCAGCGTAGGTCAGGGCCCTGAAGCTTTCTTT. Amino acids: CASSVGQGPEAFF.

The V call is TRBV30, the J call TRBJ1-6; tentatively, D is TRBD1 (5 bases). Germline CDR1 is GTSNPN and CDR2 is SVGIG (reference sequence). The CDR3 totals 14 residues. Trimming stripped 0 bases from V and 9 bases from J, with 12 bases between. The CDR3 is CAWSVGRRASPLHF. CDR3 nucleotides: TGTGCCTGGAGTGTAGGTCGCAGGGCTTCACCCCTCCACTTT. The variable domain in full, with the rest retrieved from reference TRBV30 and TRBJ1-6, is SQTIHQWPATLVQPVGSPLSLECTVEGTSNPNLYWYRQAAGRGLQLLFYSVGIGQISSEVPQNLSASRPQDRQFILSSKKLLLSDSGFYLCAWSVGRRASPLHFGNGTRLTVT.

The genes are TRBV18 and TRBJ2-7; 8 bases are shared with TRBD1. This CDR3 is built from 15 residues. V was pared by 3 bases and J by 3 bases, with 7 bases of the junction left unmatched. The V gene's germline CDR1 is KGHSH and CDR2 LQKENI. In DNA form, the CDR3 reads TGTGCCAGCTCACCCGGGACAGGCTCGCGCTACGAGCAGTACTTC. As protein: CASSPGTGSRYEQYF. Using reference TRBV18 and TRBJ2-7 for the parts outside the CDR3, the full variable domain is NAGVMQNPRHLVRRRGQEARLRCSPMKGHSHVYWYRQLPEEGLKFMVYLQKENIIDESGMPKERFSAEFPKEGPSILRIQQVVRGDSAAYFCASSPGTGSRYEQYFGPGTRLTVT.

J is TRBJ1-5 and V is TRBV7-8; 9 nucleotides line up with TRBD1. The CDR3 consists of 18 residues. The germline CDR1 and CDR2 sequences are SGHVS and FQNEAQ. V trimming: 5 bases; J trimming: 2 bases; junction bases outside the gene matches: 13. The CDR3 coding sequence is TGTGCCAGCAGCCCAAAGACAGGGGGAGGTCCTGGCAATCAGCCCCAGCATTTT. Translated, it gives CASSPKTGGGPGNQPQHF.

The rearrangement uses TRBV7-9 and TRBJ2-7, with D tentatively TRBD2 (5 bases). The CDR3 spans 15 residues. V was pared by 3 bases and J by 2 bases, with 14 bases between. Looked up from germline, CDR1 is SEHNR and CDR2 is FQNEAQ (reference sequence). The CDR3 spells CASSFWVGRAYEQYF. The CDR3, as DNA: TGTGCCAGCAGCTTTTGGGTAGGGAGAGCCTACGAGCAGTACTTC.

The chain couples TRBV28 to TRBJ1-1; a possible D gene is TRBD1 (5 bases). The CDR3 runs 14 residues. Germline V CDR1 and CDR2: MDHEN, SYDVKM. With 5 bases removed from V and 4 bases from J, the gap between germline ends came to 14 bases. The CDR3: CASSPGGVLTEAFF. In DNA, the CDR3 is TGTGCCAGCAGTCCGGGGGGGGTTCTCACTGAAGCTTTCTTT.

The J gene is TRBJ1-5, the V gene TRBV2, with unresolved D. The CDR3 length is 14 residues. Between the trimmed V and J ends, which lost 3 bases and 3 bases, there was a span of 9 bases. Germline loops: CDR1 SNHLY, CDR2 FYNNEI. CDR3 coding DNA: TGTGCCAGCAGTGATGTGACAACCAATCAGCCCCAGCATTTT. Translation: CASSDVTTNQPQHF.

This chain joins TRBV7-2 and TRBJ2-7; TRBD2 agrees at 9 bases. With V trimmed by 1 base and J by 0 bases, 13 bases remained unmatched. Germline-derived CDR1 and CDR2 are SGHTA and FQGNSA. This CDR3 is built from 19 residues. This chain's CDR3 is CASSLVIGSGGPNSYEQYF. CDR3 bases: TGTGCCAGCAGCTTAGTTATCGGAAGCGGGGGGCCTAACTCCTACGAGCAGTACTTC.

The chain links TRBV27 to TRBJ1-2; D is unclear. CDR1 and CDR2 (germline): MNHEY, SMNVEV (reference sequence). The CDR3 is 12 amino acids. V shed 4 bases and J shed 7 bases, with 10 bases lying between them. This CDR3 reads CASSSTGFGYTF. CDR3 in DNA: TGTGCCAGCAGTTCTACGGGATTTGGCTACACCTTC.

This rearrangement joins TRBV25-1 to TRBJ2-3, with 10 bases identical to TRBD1. The germline V gene encodes CDR1 MGHDK and CDR2 SYGVNS. The ends lost 4 bases at V and 3 bases at J; junction bases unmatched: 7. The CDR3 contains 16 residues. The CDR3 DNA reads as TGTGCCAGCAGTGGTCGACAGGGGGCTTGGACAGATACGCAGTATTTT. This codes for CASSGRQGAWTDTQYF.

The V gene is TRBV5-4, the J gene TRBJ1-5, with TRBD1 matching over 7 bases. V shed 2 bases, J shed 2 bases, and the junction held 4 bases outside the gene matches. Germline CDR1 SGHNT, CDR2 YYREEE (reference sequence). CDR3 length equals 15 residues. The CDR3 loop reads CASSLTGDGNQPQHF. The CDR3 DNA is TGTGCCAGCAGCTTAACAGGGGATGGCAATCAGCCCCAGCATTTT.

V and J are TRBV18 and TRBJ1-5; 7 bases map to TRBD1. CDR1 is KGHSH and CDR2 is LQKENI in the germline V gene. Trimming at V came to 5 bases and at J to 9 bases, leaving 10 bases not matched to a gene. CDR3 length equals 14 residues. In DNA, the CDR3 is TGTGCCAGCTCATCCGGGACAGTGATTTTGCCCCAGCATTTT. Its protein product is CASSSGTVILPQHF.

V usage is TRBV7-2 and J usage is TRBJ1-5; D not resolved. In germline, CDR1 is SGHTA, CDR2 FQGNSA. The CDR3 contains 12 residues. V lost 5 bases, J lost 2 bases, and 4 bases lay in between. CDR3 sequence: CASSPGNQPQHF. CDR3 nucleotides: TGTGCCAGCAGCCCCGGCAATCAGCCCCAGCATTTT.